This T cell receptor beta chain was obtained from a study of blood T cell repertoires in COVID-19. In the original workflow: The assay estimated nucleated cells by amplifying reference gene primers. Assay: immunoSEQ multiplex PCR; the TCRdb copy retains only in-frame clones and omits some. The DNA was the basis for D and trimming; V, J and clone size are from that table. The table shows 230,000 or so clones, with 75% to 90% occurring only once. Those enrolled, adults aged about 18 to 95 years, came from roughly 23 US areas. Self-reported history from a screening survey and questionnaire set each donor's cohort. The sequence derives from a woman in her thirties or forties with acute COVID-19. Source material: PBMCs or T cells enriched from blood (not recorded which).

The CDR3 sequence: CASSAGTGRSGNTIYF. The CDR3 DNA is TGTGCCAGCAGTGCTGGGACAGGGCGTTCTGGAAACACCATATATTTT. This rearrangement joins TRBV6-1 to TRBJ1-3; TRBD1 aligns across 9 bases. Germline trimming cut 4 bases from V and 1 base from J; bases unmatched to any gene: 5. CDR1 and CDR2 (germline): MNHNS, SASEGT. This CDR3 has 16 residues.